This T cell receptor beta chain was captured in a study of blood T cell repertoires in COVID-19. Background on the study: The cDNA or gDNA used as material had been derived from T cells, B-cell-depleted T cells, or PBMCs.

Profiled with immunoSEQ multiplex PCR; TCRdb holds only in-frame clones, not every one. In the table there are 150,000 to 200,000 clones, approximately 82% of which are singletons. The CDR3 has 13 amino acids. Trimming cost V 5 bases and J 1 base; bases outside gene matches: 1. CDR1 is LGHNA and CDR2 is YSLEER in the germline V gene. This sequence originates from a woman aged 60 to 75 with acute COVID-19. The sequencing sample was made of PBMCs or T cells enriched from blood (not recorded which). V and J are TRBV4-3 and TRBJ2-5; 7 bases are shared with TRBD2. The CDR3 region is CASSGGGQETQYF. In DNA, the CDR3 is TGCGCCAGCAGCGGGGGGGGCCAAGAGACCCAGTACTTC.